A selection of T cell receptor beta chains follows, all from one sample in a study of T cells in Graves' hyperthyroidism and ophthalmopathy. TCRdb processed the multiplex PCR reads anew with MiXCR; each CDR3 protein has one entry. The repertoire holds nearly 110,000 distinct CDR3 sequences, with 16% as singletons. The source material was blood. All receptors come from a woman in her forties or fifties with Graves' hyperthyroidism. CDR3s include the opening cysteine and the closing phenylalanine or tryptophan. The D gene is left open where the match is weak. Clone size appears in some rows only: once, few, many, or a class for an expanded clone.

TRBJ2-5,.,many,TRBV3-1,CASSQILETQYF,TGTGCCAGCAGCCAAATTTTGGAGACCCAGTACTTC
TRBJ2-3,.,.,TRBV7-6,CASSSRVGSTDTQYF,TGTGCCAGCAGCTCCCGGGTGGGGAGCACAGATACGCAGTATTTT
TRBJ2-2,TRBD1,many,TRBV11-2,CASSLTTGLTGELFF,TGTGCCAGCAGCTTAACGACAGGGCTCACCGGGGAGCTGTTTTTT
TRBJ1-5,.,many,TRBV3-1,CASSQGGGGQPQHF,TGTGCCAGCAGCCAAGGCGGGGGAGGACAGCCCCAGCATTTT
TRBJ2-6,.,many,TRBV5-1,CASSSRSGSGANVLTF,TGCGCCAGCAGCTCAAGATCTGGATCGGGGGCCAACGTCCTGACTTTC
TRBJ2-1,.,many,TRBV7-9,CASSLSPNEQFF,TGTGCCAGCAGCTTATCCCCAAATGAGCAGTTCTTC
TRBJ2-7,TRBD2,many,TRBV5-1,CASSLEQREGYEQYF,TGCGCCAGCAGCTTGGAGCAGCGGGAGGGCTACGAGCAGTACTTC
TRBJ2-2,.,.,TRBV5-1,CATRVPNTGELFF,TGCGCCACGAGGGTTCCGAACACCGGGGAGCTGTTTTTT
TRBJ2-5,.,.,TRBV14,CASSLKEGLWIRETQYF,TGTGCCAGCAGCCTAAAAGAAGGTCTGTGGATTCGGGAGACCCAGTACTTC
TRBJ2-6,.,.,TRBV5-1,CASSLTLDLSGANVLTF,TGCGCCAGCAGCTTAACGTTGGACCTCTCTGGGGCCAACGTCCTGACTTTC
TRBJ1-6,TRBD1,many,TRBV20-1,CSARNPGQGSYNSPLHF,TGCAGTGCTAGAAATCCTGGACAGGGCTCCTATAATTCACCCCTCCACTTT
TRBJ1-3,.,many,TRBV12-3/TRBV12-4,CASSDSSSSGNTIYF,TGTGCCAGCAGTGACAGTAGCAGCTCTGGAAACACCATATATTTT
TRBJ1-1,.,many,TRBV7-8,CASSLGALGNTEAFF,TGTGCCAGCAGCTTAGGGGCATTGGGGAACACTGAAGCTTTCTTT
TRBJ2-1,TRBD2,.,TRBV11-2,CASTQGTSGRDNEQFF,TGTGCCAGCACCCAAGGGACTAGCGGGAGGGACAATGAGCAGTTCTTC
TRBJ2-3,.,.,TRBV7-2,CASSFRDPDTQYF,TGTGCCAGCAGCTTCCGGGACCCAGATACGCAGTATTTT
TRBJ2-7,.,many,TRBV20-1,CSASDISRQYF,TGCAGTGCTAGCGACATTAGTCGGCAGTACTTC
TRBJ2-5,TRBD2,many,TRBV20-1,CSARLAGGRETQYF,TGCAGTGCTCGACTAGCGGGAGGTCGGGAGACCCAGTACTTC
TRBJ2-3,.,many,TRBV2,CASSEGGIIDTQYF,TGTGCCAGCAGTGAAGGCGGTATTATTGATACGCAGTATTTT
TRBJ1-6,TRBD1,many,TRBV20-1,CSARDPREGARLSPLHF,TGCAGTGCTAGAGACCCCCGTGAGGGGGCGCGTCTTTCACCCCTCCACTTT
TRBJ2-7,.,many,TRBV2,CASSNQFASYEQYF,TGTGCCAGCAGTAACCAATTTGCCTCCTACGAGCAGTACTTC
TRBJ1-5,.,.,TRBV3-1,CASSQELGDGNQPQHF,TGTGCCAGCAGCCAAGAACTGGGGGACGGCAATCAGCCCCAGCATTTT
TRBJ2-3,TRBD1,many,TRBV25-1,CASSVDRGNTQYF,TGTGCCAGCAGTGTGGACAGGGGAAATACGCAGTATTTT
TRBJ2-7,.,.,TRBV5-7,CASSRGGAGTSYEQYF,TGTGCCAGCAGCCGAGGGGGGGCCGGGACATCCTACGAGCAGTACTTC
TRBJ1-1,.,.,TRBV2,CASSDEVGAFF,TGTGCCAGCAGTGACGAAGTGGGAGCTTTCTTT
TRBJ1-5,.,many,TRBV2,CASSADYSNQPQHF,TGTGCCAGCAGTGCAGACTATAGCAATCAGCCCCAGCATTTT
TRBJ2-7,.,many,TRBV29-1,CSVVSSGVYEQYF,TGCAGCGTTGTATCCTCAGGCGTCTACGAGCAGTACTTC
TRBJ2-7,.,many,TRBV6-5,CASSYSSGRYEQYF,TGTGCCAGCAGTTACTCATCGGGGCGCTACGAGCAGTACTTC
TRBJ1-1,.,many,TRBV19,CASGWGNTEAFF,TGTGCCAGTGGATGGGGAAACACTGAAGCTTTCTTT
TRBJ1-6,TRBD1,many,TRBV3-1,CASSPGQGNSPLHF,TGTGCCAGCAGCCCGGGACAGGGAAATTCACCCCTCCACTTT
TRBJ2-2,TRBD2,many,TRBV20-1,CSATNTMAGGLTGELFF,TGCAGTGCCACCAACACAATGGCGGGAGGCCTCACCGGGGAGCTGTTTTTT
TRBJ2-7,.,.,TRBV7-9,CASSLKADLEQYF,TGTGCCAGCAGCTTAAAGGCGGATCTCGAGCAGTACTTC
TRBJ2-3,.,many,TRBV20-1,CSARAFLATDTQYF,TGCAGTGCTAGGGCCTTCCTGGCCACAGATACGCAGTATTTT
TRBJ2-5,.,many,TRBV4-2,CASSQERVRGQETQYF,TGTGCCAGCAGCCAAGAAAGGGTGAGGGGCCAAGAGACCCAGTACTTC
TRBJ2-7,.,many,TRBV6-1,CASSLTSREQYF,TGTGCCAGCAGTCTTACTAGCCGGGAGCAGTACTTC
TRBJ2-5,.,many,TRBV30,CAWSVLGIQETQYF,TGTGCCTGGAGTGTTTTAGGGATTCAAGAGACCCAGTACTTC
TRBJ2-3,.,many,TRBV5-5,CASSVTGLDTQYF,TGTGCCAGCAGCGTAACAGGGTTAGATACGCAGTATTTT
TRBJ1-1,.,few,TRBV5-1,CASSLDAANTVAFF,TGCGCCAGCAGCTTGGACGCAGCCAACACTGTAGCTTTCTTT
TRBJ1-2,.,.,TRBV18,CASSPEQADYGYTF,TGTGCCAGCTCACCAGAGCAGGCAGACTATGGCTACACCTTC
TRBJ2-7,TRBD2,many,TRBV20-1,CSASYSGSMEQYF,TGCAGTGCTAGTTATAGCGGGAGTATGGAGCAGTACTTC
TRBJ2-1,.,many,TRBV19,CASSTPDEQFF,TGTGCCAGTAGTACCCCCGATGAGCAGTTCTTC
TRBJ2-2,TRBD2,.,TRBV4-2,CASSPRTSGAFGELFF,TGTGCCAGCAGCCCTCGCACTAGCGGGGCCTTCGGGGAGCTGTTTTTT
TRBJ2-1,.,many,TRBV5-4,CASSLGLGAHNEQFF,TGTGCCAGCAGCTTGGGTCTAGGGGCTCACAATGAGCAGTTCTTC
TRBJ2-7,.,many,TRBV12-3/TRBV12-4,CASSSSWGAYEQYF,TGTGCCAGCAGTTCTAGCTGGGGTGCATACGAGCAGTACTTC
TRBJ2-7,.,.,TRBV7-2,CASSLAGAPGYEQYF,TGTGCCAGCAGCTTAGCCGGGGCTCCAGGGTACGAGCAGTACTTC
TRBJ2-2,.,.,TRBV3-1,CAGSQARGTGELFF,TGTGCCGGCAGCCAAGCTCGCGGGACCGGGGAGCTGTTTTTT
TRBJ1-6,.,many,TRBV7-6,CASSLGQPASPLHF,TGTGCCAGCAGCTTAGGGCAGCCGGCTTCACCCCTCCACTTT